There are a few counts of the clone carrying this TCR beta chain. CDR3 length: 16 residues. The V end was cut by 2 bases, the J end by 0 bases, with 14 bases between. Germline-derived CDR1 and CDR2 are DFQATT and SNEGSKA (reference sequence). Preparation of the TCRbeta library was carried out with unique molecular identifiers. TCRdb ran MiXCR on the PCR reads and lists one entry per CDR3 protein. The repertoire includes hundreds of thousands of distinct CDR3 sequences, roughly 8.3% of them detected once, and approximately 34% sits in the top ten. These data belong to a study of T-cell reconstitution after alpha-beta-depleted transplantation in children.

The sequence derives from a male patient between 2 and 10 years old who had a stem cell transplant for acute myeloid leukemia, so the T cells may come from the graft donor. The sample consisted of PBMCs, mostly from graft donor cells, taken 360 days after TCRalphabeta/CD19-depleted stem cell transplant. The V gene is TRBV20-1, the J gene TRBJ2-1, with D perhaps TRBD2 (6 bases). Written as DNA, the CDR3 is TGCAGTGCTAGAAACCGGGGGTTTAGCTCCTACAATGAGCAGTTCTTC. This encodes CSARNRGFSSYNEQFF.